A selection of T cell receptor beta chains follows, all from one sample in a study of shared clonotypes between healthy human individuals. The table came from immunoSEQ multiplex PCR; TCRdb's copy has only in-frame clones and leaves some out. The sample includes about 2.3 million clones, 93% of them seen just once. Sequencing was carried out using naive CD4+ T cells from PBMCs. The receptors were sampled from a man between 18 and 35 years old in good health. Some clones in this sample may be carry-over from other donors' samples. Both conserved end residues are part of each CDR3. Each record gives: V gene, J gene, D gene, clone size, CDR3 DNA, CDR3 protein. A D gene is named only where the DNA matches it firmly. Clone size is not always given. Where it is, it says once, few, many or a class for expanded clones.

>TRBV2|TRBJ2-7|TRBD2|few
TGTGCCAGCAGGGTCTCGGGACTAGCGGGAGCCGAGCAGTACTTC
CASRVSGLAGAEQYF
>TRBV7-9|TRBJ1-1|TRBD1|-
TGTGCCAGCAGCTTCGGTTTCCTGGACAGGGCTCCCACTGAAGCTTTCTTT
CASSFGFLDRAPTEAFF
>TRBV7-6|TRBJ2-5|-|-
TGTGCCAGCAGCTTAGGGGCCACCAAAGAGACCCAGTACTTC
CASSLGATKETQYF
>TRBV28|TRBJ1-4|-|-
TGTGCCAGCAGTTTACTCTCAACTAATGAAAAACTGTTTTTT
CASSLLSTNEKLFF
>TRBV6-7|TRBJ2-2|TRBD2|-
TGTGCCAGCAGTACGCCACTAGCGGGGAAGAACACCGGGGAGCTGTTTTTT
CASSTPLAGKNTGELFF
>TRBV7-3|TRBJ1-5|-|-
TGTGCCAGCAGCTTAAGGGGCGGCGAAGGGCCCCAGCATTTT
CASSLRGGEGPQHF
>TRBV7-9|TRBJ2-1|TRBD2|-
TGTGCCAGCAGCCTTAGTTTGACCGGGACTAGCGGAAACAATGAGCAGTTCTTC
CASSLSLTGTSGNNEQFF
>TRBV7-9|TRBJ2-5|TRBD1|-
TGTGCCAGCAGCACCAGGACAGGTGGAGAGACCCAGTACTTC
CASSTRTGGETQYF
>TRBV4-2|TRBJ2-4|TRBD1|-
TGTGCCAGCAGCCAAACAGGGGTTGGTGACATTCAGTACTTC
CASSQTGVGDIQYF
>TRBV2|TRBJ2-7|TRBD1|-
TGTGCCAGCAGTGGGACAGGGGGAGGAGGGGAGCAGTACTTC
CASSGTGGGGEQYF
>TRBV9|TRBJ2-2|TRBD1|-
TGTGCCAGCAGCGAGGAAACAGGGGCCAGGGGCGGGGAGCTGTTTTTT
CASSEETGARGGELFF
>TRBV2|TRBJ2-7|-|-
TGTGCCAGCAGTGGGGGAGGTATACGGCCGGAAGCGGATGAACTCTACGAGCAGTACTTC
CASSGGGIRPEADELYEQYF
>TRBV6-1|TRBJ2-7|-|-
TGTGCCAGCAGTGCGCCCCTCTCATCGCAGGCTCGCGAGCAGTACTTC
CASSAPLSSQAREQYF
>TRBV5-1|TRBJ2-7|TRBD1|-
TGCGCCAGCAGCCGGGACAGGGTGAGCGAGCAGTACTTC
CASSRDRVSEQYF
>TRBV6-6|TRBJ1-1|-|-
TGTGCCAGCAGACCCGACCTGATTTCGGGCACTGAAGCTTTCTTT
CASRPDLISGTEAFF
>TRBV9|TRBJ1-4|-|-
TGTGCCAGCAGCGTGGGGCAGGTTAATGAAAAACTGTTTTTT
CASSVGQVNEKLFF
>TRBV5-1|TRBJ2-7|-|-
TGCGCCAGCAGCTTGTTTAACAGTCCGAGCTCCTACGAGCAGTACTTC
CASSLFNSPSSYEQYF
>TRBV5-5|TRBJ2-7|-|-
TGTGCCAGCAGCGCAGGGGGGTACTACGAGCAGTACTTC
CASSAGGYYEQYF
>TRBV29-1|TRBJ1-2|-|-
TGCAGCGTTGGGCCCGGGGCCTATGGCTACACCTTC
CSVGPGAYGYTF
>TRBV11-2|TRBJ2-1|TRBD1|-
TGTGCCAGCAGCTTAGAATTTCCCCGGACAGGTCACAATGAGCAGTTCTTC
CASSLEFPRTGHNEQFF
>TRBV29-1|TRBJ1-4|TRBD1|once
TGCAGCGTTGAGCCTCAAGGGGGCGGAAAACTGTTTTTT
CSVEPQGGGKLFF
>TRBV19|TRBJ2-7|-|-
TGTGCCAGTAGTATGGGTGTGGGAAGCTCCTACGAGCAGTACTTC
CASSMGVGSSYEQYF
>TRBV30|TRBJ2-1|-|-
TGTGCCTGGAGTCGAACCAGGTACAGCTCCTACAATGAGCAGTTCTTC
CAWSRTRYSSYNEQFF
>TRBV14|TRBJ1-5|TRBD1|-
TGTGCCAGCAGCAGGACAGGGGGCGGGCAGCCCCAGCATTTT
CASSRTGGGQPQHF
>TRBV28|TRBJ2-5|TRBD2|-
TGTGCCAGCAGACCGGGGGGGATCCAAGAGACCCAGTACTTC
CASRPGGIQETQYF
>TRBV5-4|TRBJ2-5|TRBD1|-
TGTGCCAGCGGGAGGGGCGGGCAGACAGGGGGCAGGCAAGAGACCCAGTACTTC
CASGRGGQTGGRQETQYF
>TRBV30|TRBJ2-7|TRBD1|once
TGTGCCTGGGATGGGGACAGGGGTTTCGAGCAGTACTTC
CAWDGDRGFEQYF
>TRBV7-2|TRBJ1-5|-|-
TGTGCCAGCAGCTTAGGTGGGACGGTGTTTGGGAATCAGCCCCAGCATTTT
CASSLGGTVFGNQPQHF
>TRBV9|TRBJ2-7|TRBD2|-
TGTGCCAGCAGCGCCGGGACTAGCGCTTACGAGCAGTACTTC
CASSAGTSAYEQYF
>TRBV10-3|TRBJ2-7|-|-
TGTGCCATCAGTGGAGTGGGCGAGCAGTACTTC
CAISGVGEQYF
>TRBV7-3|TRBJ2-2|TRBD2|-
TGTGCCAGCAGCCCCGGGGGGGCGAACACCGGGGAGCTGTTTTTT
CASSPGGANTGELFF
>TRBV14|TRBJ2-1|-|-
TGTGCCAGCAGCCGCGGGAAGAGCTCCTACAATGAGCAGTTCTTC
CASSRGKSSYNEQFF
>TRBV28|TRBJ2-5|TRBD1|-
TGTGCCAGCAGAACAGGGGGCTTGTTTGAGACCCAGTACTTC
CASRTGGLFETQYF
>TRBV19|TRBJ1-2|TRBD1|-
TGTGCCAGTAGGAGACAGGGTACTAACTATGGCTACACCTTC
CASRRQGTNYGYTF
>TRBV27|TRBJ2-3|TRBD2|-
TGTGCCAGCAGTTTAGGCACTAGCGGGAGGGCCGGGGATACGCAGTATTTT
CASSLGTSGRAGDTQYF
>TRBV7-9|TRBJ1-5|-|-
TGTGCCAGCAGTCTCGTCCAACAGCCCCAGCATTTT
CASSLVQQPQHF
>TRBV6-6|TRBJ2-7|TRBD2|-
TGTGCCAGCAGTCCCCGGGGTAGCGGGAGTAGATACGAGCAGTACTTC
CASSPRGSGSRYEQYF
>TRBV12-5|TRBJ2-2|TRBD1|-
TGTGCTAGTGCCCCGGGACAGGGAAGGACCGGGGAGCTGTTTTTT
CASAPGQGRTGELFF
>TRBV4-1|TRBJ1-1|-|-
TGCGCCAGCAGCCAAGATTTGCGGACAGTCCACGGGGGCACTGAAGCTTTCTTT
CASSQDLRTVHGGTEAFF
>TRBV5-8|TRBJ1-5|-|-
TGTGCCAGCAGCCTCTATCTACAGGGCAACAATCAGCCCCAGCATTTT
CASSLYLQGNNQPQHF
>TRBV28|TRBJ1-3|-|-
TGTGCCAGCAGTTTACCGCGCCTCGGGGGTAGTGGGAACACCATATATTTT
CASSLPRLGGSGNTIYF
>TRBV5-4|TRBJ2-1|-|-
TGTGCCAGCAGCTTGCCAGCGGGCCTGTACAATGAGCAGTTCTTC
CASSLPAGLYNEQFF
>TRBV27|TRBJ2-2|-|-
TGTGCCAGCAGTTTACTGGCACTCCCAAACACCGGGGAGCTGTTTTTT
CASSLLALPNTGELFF
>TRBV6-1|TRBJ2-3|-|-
TGTGCCAGCGCGCGGAGCGGGACACTTACGCAGTATTTT
CASARSGTLTQYF
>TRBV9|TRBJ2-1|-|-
TGTGCCAGCAGCGTAGACTCCCAGTCGTTCTTAGACCCGCCCTTCTTC
CASSVDSQSFLDPPFF
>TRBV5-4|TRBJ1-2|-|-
TGTGCCAGCAGCTTAGACAGCCTTGAGCGCGGCTACACCTTC
CASSLDSLERGYTF
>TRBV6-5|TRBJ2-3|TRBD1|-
TGTGCCAGCAGGGACCGGGACAGGGCCACAGATACGCAGTATTTT
CASRDRDRATDTQYF
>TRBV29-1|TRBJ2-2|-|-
TGCAGCGTTGACCGCGGACCCGGGGAGCTGTTTTTT
CSVDRGPGELFF
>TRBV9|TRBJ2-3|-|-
TGTGCCAGCAGCGTAGTGGGGGACCCTAGCACAGATACGCAGTATTTT
CASSVVGDPSTDTQYF
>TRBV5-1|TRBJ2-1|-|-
TGCGCCAGCCACTTCTCCTACAATGAGCAGTTCTTC
CASHFSYNEQFF
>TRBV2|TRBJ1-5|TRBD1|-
TGTGCCAGCGCAGGGGGCCGGGTTCAGCCCCAGCATTTT
CASAGGRVQPQHF
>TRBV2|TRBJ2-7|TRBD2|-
TGTGCCAGCATTCTGACTAGCTTCGACGAGCAGTACTTC
CASILTSFDEQYF
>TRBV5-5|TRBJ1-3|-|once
TGTGCCAGCAGCTTAGGATCGTACTCTGGAAACACCATATATTTT
CASSLGSYSGNTIYF
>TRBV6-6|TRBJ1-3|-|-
TGTGCCATCAAAGGGGGGCGGACCTCTGGAAACACCATATATTTT
CAIKGGRTSGNTIYF
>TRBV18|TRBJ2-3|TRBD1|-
TGTGCCAGCTCACCGACCGGGACAGGGGCAGGTACGCAGTATTTT
CASSPTGTGAGTQYF
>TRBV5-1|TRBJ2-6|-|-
TGCGCCAGCAGCTGGGGACTGTCTGGGGCCAACGTCCTGACTTTC
CASSWGLSGANVLTF